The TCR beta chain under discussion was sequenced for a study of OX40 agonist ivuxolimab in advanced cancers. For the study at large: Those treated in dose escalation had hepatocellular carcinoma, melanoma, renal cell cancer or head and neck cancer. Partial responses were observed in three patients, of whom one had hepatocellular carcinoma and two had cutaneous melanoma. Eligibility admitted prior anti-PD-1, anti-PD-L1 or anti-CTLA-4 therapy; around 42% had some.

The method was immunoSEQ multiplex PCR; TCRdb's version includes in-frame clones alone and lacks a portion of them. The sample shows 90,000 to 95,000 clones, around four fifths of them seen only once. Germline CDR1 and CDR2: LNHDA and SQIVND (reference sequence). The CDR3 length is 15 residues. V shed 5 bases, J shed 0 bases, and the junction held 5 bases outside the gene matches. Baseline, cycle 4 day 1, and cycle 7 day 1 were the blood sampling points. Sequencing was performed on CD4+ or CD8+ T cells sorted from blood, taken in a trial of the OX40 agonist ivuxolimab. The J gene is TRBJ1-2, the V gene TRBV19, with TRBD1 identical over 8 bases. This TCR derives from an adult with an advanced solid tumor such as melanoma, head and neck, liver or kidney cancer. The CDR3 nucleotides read TGTGCCAGTAGTGCGGACAGGGCGTCTAACTATGGCTACACCTTC. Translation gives CASSADRASNYGYTF.